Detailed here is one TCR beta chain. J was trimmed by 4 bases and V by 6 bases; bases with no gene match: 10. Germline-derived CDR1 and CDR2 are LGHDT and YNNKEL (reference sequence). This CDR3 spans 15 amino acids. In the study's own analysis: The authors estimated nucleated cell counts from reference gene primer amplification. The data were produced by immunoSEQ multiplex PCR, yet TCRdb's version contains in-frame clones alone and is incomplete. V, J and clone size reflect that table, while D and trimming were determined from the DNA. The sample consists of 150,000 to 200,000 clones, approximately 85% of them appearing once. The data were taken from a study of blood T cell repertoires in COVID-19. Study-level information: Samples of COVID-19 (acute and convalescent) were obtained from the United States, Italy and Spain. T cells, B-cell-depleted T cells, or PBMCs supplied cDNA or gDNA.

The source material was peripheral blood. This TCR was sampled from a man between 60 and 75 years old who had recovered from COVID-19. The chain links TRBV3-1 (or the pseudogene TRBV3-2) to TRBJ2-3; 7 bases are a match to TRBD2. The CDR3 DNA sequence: TGTGCCAGCAGTTCAGCGGGGAAGGGAGCAGATACGCAGTATTTT. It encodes CASSSAGKGADTQYF.